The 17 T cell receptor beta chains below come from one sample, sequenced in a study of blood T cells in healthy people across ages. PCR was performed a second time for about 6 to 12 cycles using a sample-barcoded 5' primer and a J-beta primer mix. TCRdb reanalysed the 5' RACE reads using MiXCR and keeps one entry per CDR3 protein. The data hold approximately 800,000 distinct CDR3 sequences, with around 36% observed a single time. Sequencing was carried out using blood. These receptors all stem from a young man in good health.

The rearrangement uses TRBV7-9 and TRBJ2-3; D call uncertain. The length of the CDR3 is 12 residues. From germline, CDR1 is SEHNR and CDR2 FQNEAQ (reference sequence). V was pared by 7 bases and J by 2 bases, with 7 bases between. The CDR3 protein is CASTDITDTQYF. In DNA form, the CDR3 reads TGTGCCAGCACCGACATCACAGATACGCAGTATTTT.

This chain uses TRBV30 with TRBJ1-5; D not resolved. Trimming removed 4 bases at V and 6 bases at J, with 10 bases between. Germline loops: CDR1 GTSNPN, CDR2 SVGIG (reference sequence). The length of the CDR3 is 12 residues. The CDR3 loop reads CAWNRGSQPQHF. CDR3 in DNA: TGTGCCTGGAACAGAGGGAGTCAGCCCCAGCATTTT.

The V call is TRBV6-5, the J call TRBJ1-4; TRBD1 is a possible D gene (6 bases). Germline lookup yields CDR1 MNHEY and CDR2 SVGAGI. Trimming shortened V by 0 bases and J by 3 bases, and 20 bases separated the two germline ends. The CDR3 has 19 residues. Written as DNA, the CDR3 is TGTGCCAGCAGTTACTCTTACAGTTCCCTCAGGGGATCTAATGAAAAACTGTTTTTT. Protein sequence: CASSYSYSSLRGSNEKLFF.

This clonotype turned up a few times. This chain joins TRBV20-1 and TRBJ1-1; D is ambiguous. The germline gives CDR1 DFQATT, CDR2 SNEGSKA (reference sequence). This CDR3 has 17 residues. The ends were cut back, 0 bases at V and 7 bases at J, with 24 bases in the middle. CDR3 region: CSARDRMSGQIYLEAFF. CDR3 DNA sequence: TGCAGTGCTAGAGACCGAATGAGTGGTCAGATTTACCTTGAAGCTTTCTTT.

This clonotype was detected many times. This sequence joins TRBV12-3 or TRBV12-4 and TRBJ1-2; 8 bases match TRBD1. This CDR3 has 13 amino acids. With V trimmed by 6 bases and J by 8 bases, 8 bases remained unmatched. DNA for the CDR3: TGTGCCAGCAGCCCAACAGGGGGTGGAGGCTACACCTTC. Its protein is CASSPTGGGGYTF.

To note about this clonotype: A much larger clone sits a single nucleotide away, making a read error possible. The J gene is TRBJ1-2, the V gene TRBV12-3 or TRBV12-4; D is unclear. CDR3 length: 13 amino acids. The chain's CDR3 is CASSSPENCGYTF. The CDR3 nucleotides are TGTGCCAGCAGTTCGCCTGAGAACTGTGGCTACACCTTC.

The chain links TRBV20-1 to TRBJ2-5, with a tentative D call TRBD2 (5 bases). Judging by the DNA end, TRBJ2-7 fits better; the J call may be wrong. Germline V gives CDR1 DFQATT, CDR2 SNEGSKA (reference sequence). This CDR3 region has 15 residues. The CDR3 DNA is TGCAGTGCTAGAGATCTCCGGGGTGGAATCGGCGAGCAGTACTTC. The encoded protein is CSARDLRGGIGEQYF.

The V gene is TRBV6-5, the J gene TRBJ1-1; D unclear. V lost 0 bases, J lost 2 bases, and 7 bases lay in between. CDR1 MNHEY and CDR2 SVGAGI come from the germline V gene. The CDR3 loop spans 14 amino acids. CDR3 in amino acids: CASSYSGRNTEAFF. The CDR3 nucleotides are TGTGCCAGCAGTTACTCGGGGAGAAACACTGAAGCTTTCTTT.

Here the CDR3 reads CASSPLAGSREQFF. CDR3 sequence (DNA): TGTGCCAGCAGCCCTCTAGCAGGGTCGCGGGAGCAGTTCTTC. The rearrangement links TRBV7-9 to TRBJ2-1, with D perhaps being TRBD1 or TRBD2 (5 bases each). CDR1 is SEHNR, CDR2 FQNEAQ, per germline (reference sequence). The CDR3 runs to 14 residues. V lost 5 bases and J 10 bases, leaving 18 bases between the germline ends.

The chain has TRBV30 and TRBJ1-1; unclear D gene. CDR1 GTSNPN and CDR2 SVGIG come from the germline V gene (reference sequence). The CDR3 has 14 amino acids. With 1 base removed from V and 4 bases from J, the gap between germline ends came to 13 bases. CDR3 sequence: CAWSEVQTITEAFF. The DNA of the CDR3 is TGTGCCTGGAGTGAAGTTCAGACGATCACTGAAGCTTTCTTT.

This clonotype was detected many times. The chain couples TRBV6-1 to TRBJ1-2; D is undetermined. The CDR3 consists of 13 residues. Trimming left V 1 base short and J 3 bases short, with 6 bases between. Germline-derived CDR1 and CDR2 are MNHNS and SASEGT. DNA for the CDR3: TGTGCCAGCAGTGAAGGACCTGACTATGGCTACACCTTC. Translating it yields CASSEGPDYGYTF.

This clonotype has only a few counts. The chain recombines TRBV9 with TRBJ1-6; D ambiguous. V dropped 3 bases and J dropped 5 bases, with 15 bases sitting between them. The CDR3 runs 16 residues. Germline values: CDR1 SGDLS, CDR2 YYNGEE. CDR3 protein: CASSARKGRDNSPLHF. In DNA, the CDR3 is TGTGCCAGCAGCGCACGTAAGGGTAGAGATAATTCACCCCTCCACTTT.

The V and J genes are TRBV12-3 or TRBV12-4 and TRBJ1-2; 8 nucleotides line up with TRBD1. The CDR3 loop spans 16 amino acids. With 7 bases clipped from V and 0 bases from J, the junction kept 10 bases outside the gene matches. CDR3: CASIITGGEANYGYTF. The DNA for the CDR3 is TGTGCCAGCATAATTACAGGGGGGGAAGCTAACTATGGCTACACCTTC.

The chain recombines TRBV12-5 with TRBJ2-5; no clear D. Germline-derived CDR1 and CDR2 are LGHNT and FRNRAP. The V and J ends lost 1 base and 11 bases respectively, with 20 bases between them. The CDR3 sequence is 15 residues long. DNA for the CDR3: TGTGCTAGTGGTTTGGGTCCCGAGCCCTACAATGAGCAGTACTTC. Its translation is CASGLGPEPYNEQYF.

The CDR3 nucleotides read TGCGCCAGCAGCGCAACGGGACGGAAGGACACTGAAGCTTTCTTT. It is translated as CASSATGRKDTEAFF. This rearrangement joins TRBV5-1 to TRBJ1-1; D perhaps matches TRBD1 (5 bases). This CDR3 spans 15 amino acids. Germline CDR1 and CDR2: SGHRS and YFSETQ. The V gene lost 4 bases and the J gene lost 3 bases, with 16 bases spanning the gap.

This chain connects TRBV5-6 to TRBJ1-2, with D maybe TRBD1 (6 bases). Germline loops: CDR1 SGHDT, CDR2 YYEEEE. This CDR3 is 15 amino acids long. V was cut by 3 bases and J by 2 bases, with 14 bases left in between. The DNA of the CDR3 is TGTGCCAGCAGCTCCCGGACAGCCCTAAACTATGGCTACACCTTC. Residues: CASSSRTALNYGYTF.

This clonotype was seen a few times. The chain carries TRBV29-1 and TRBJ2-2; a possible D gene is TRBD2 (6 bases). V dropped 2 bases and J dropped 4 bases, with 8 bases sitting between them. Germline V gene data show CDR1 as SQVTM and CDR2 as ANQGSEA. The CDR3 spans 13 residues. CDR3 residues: CSVETGGTGELFF. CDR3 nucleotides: TGCAGCGTTGAAACCGGGGGCACCGGGGAGCTGTTTTTT.